This T cell receptor (beta chain) was sequenced during a study of shared clonotypes between healthy human individuals. TCRdb keeps only in-frame clones here, not all; method: immunoSEQ multiplex PCR. Of a few million clones in the sample, more than 80% were seen once. This clone was observed once. The CDR3 spans 15 residues. The germline V and J ends were trimmed by 0 bases and 7 bases, with 13 bases remaining between them. CDR1 is LGHNA, CDR2 YSLEER, per germline. The sequence derives from a man aged 18-30 years in good health. Some clones in this sample may be carry-over from other donors' samples. The chain is built from TRBV4-3 and TRBJ1-3; the D is unclear. Sequences were obtained from naive CD4+ T cells from PBMCs. Indicated subset: CD45RA+ positively selected. CDR3 residues: CASSQEEAPGNTIYF. Written as DNA, the CDR3 is TGCGCCAGCAGCCAAGAGGAAGCCCCGGGGAACACCATATATTTT.